The sequence of this TCR beta chain was determined in a study of blood T cell repertoires in COVID-19. Study-wide background: Both acute and convalescent COVID-19 samples were obtained from the United States, Italy and Spain. PBMCs, B-cell-depleted T cells, or T cells provided the cDNA or gDNA that made up the material.

As handled by the study authors: The assay estimated nucleated cells by amplifying reference gene primers. Libraries were prepared by immunoSEQ multiplex PCR; TCRdb keeps only in-frame clonotypes and omits some of them. The D gene and trimming were derived from the DNA, and the V and J assignments and clone size from that table. Here the sample spans roughly 140,000 clones, around 84% being singletons. Germline values: CDR1 SEHNR, CDR2 FQNEAQ (reference sequence). V was trimmed by 5 bases and J by 0 bases, leaving 14 bases between them. The CDR3 has 17 residues. J is TRBJ1-6 and V is TRBV7-9; D is unresolved. The sample comprised peripheral blood. This TCR was recovered from a human donor in a cohort sampled during active COVID-19. The CDR3 sequence is CASSTPTGSSYNSPLHF. For the CDR3, the DNA is TGTGCCAGCAGCACCCCTACGGGGAGCTCCTATAATTCACCCCTCCACTTT. The full variable domain, completed using reference TRBV7-9 and TRBJ1-6, is DTGVSQNPRHKITKRGQNVTFRCDPISEHNRLYWYRQTLGQGPEFLTYFQNEAQLEKSRLLSDRFSAERPKGSFSTLEIQRTEQGDSAMYLCASSTPTGSSYNSPLHFGNGTRLTVT.